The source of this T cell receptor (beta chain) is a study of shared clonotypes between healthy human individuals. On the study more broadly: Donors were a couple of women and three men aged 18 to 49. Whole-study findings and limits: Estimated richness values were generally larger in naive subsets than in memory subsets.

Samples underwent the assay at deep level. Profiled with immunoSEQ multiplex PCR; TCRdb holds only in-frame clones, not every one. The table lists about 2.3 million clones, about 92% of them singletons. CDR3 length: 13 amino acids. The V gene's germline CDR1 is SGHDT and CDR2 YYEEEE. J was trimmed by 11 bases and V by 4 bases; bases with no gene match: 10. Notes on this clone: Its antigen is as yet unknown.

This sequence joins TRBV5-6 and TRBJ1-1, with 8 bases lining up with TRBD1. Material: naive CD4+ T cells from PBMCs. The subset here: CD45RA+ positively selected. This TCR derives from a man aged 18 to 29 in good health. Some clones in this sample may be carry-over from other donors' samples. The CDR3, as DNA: TGTGCCAGCAGCCAGGGGGCTTTCGCGGGGGCTTTCTTT. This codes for CASSQGAFAGAFF.